Detailed here is one TCR beta chain. This clonotype turned up a few times. The antigen this receptor binds is unknown. No qualities accompany the bases; no much larger clone lies one base away. The data derive from a study of blood T cells in healthy people across ages (dated by TCRdb to between 2014 and 2017). For the wider study: Template switching captured roughly one uniquely barcoded TCR beta cDNA molecule per two T cells in model experiments. The donors were divided into four age groups: young (average around 15 years), middle-aged (about 41), aged (around 59) and long-lived (about 84). To avoid experimental bias, donors of different ages were distributed randomly across sequencing lanes. For two donors (one aged 18 to 30 and one aged 80 or older), the study analyzed two additional independent replicas of 1 million unique cDNA reads from the same blood draw. The study measured age-related changes in TCR beta repertoire diversity using deep sequencing normalized with unique cDNA molecular identifiers. Points the paper makes about the study in general: The CMV infection status of donors was not known, potentially confounding age-related changes in expanded clonotypes. Estimates of total diversity from one million sequenced T cells were regarded as lower bounds and underestimates. Since profiling was done on bulk unsorted PBMCs, naive and antigen-experienced compartments could not be conclusively compared. Compared with the aged group, the long-lived group had more naive CD4+ T cells, fewer expanded clones and increased TCR diversity, a pattern suggesting age selection. As age increased, observed TCR beta diversity per million T cells dropped in a roughly linear way, and a significant reduction was already evident by age around 41. There was a strong correlation between observed TCR beta diversity and the percentage of naive T cells measured by flow cytometry.

Library preparation used 5' RACE. Sequencing used an Illumina HiSeq 2500. A second about 7 to 11 cycle PCR used a sample-barcoded 5' primer and a J-beta primer mix. A template-switch 5' adaptor carrying 12 random nucleotides introduced a unique molecular identifier onto each TCR beta cDNA molecule. Each sample yielded at least 3 million CDR3-containing paired-end reads. First-strand cDNA synthesis was performed from all RNA using the Mint cDNA synthesis kit, with priming by a TRBC-specific oligonucleotide. After uracil-DNA glycosylase treatment, a first 18-cycle PCR used universal primers M1SS and BC2_uni_R on all cDNA. The original methods were these. For normalization, 1 million high-quality reads were randomly selected from each sample, with every read carrying a distinct molecular identifier. Reads with shared molecular identifiers were discarded instead of being binned into consensus sequences. CDR3 identification, clonotype clustering and error correction used MiTCR with a Q25 quality threshold and the strictest error-elimination algorithm. Lower-bound total TCR beta diversity was estimated with a nonparametric unseen species model using Euler transformation. In-frame beta chains were kept once TCRdb had trimmed the public reads at Q25 with fastp and called clones with MiXCR. CDR3 protein duplicates are merged, each entry listing the most common genes and DNA. Clone size and V and J calls follow TCRdb, not the original study. The sample table records over 600,000 distinct CDR3 sequences; 56% of these occur just once. The ten largest clones add up to 20% to 30% of the sample.

The CDR1 and CDR2 encoded by the germline V gene are MNHEY and SVGAGI. From its cysteine to its phenylalanine, the CDR3 spans 18 amino acids. This entry keeps only the CDR3 DNA: 54 bases, framed from base 1. Here V drops 1 base and J drops 7 bases, and the junction holds 16 bases not matched to any gene. The roughly 39 donors, aged roughly 6 to 90 years, were systemically healthy Caucasian individuals from Russia. Roughly 10 milliliters of peripheral blood were drawn from each donor into EDTA-treated Vacutainer tubes. Ficoll-Paque density-gradient centrifugation was used to isolate PBMCs, with at least 7 million per sample. Trizol reagent was used to extract total RNA from PBMCs, with at least 5 micrograms per sample. The percentages of naive CD45RAhigh/CD27high T cells were determined by flow cytometry on a PBMC aliquot from every donor.

Sequenced: blood. The origin of this receptor is a middle-aged man in good health. Recombination joined TRBV6-5 with TRBJ2-1, with 7 central nucleotides matching TRBD2. The CDR3 reads CASSYYTVGGSFRNEQFF. The DNA sequence is given as TGTGCCAGCAGTTACTACACGGTCGGCGGGAGCTTTCGAAATGAGCAGTTCTTC.